This TCR beta chain is from a study of blood T cell repertoires in COVID-19. Study at large: PBMCs, B-cell-depleted T cells, or T cells provided the cDNA or gDNA that made up the material.

Sequencing used immunoSEQ multiplex PCR; TCRdb keeps in-frame clones, though not all of them. In the table there are over 150,000 clones, around 83% of which are singletons. Germline CDR1 and CDR2: SGHVS and FQNEAQ. CDR3 length: 15 residues. Trimming took off 1 base at V and 2 bases at J, with 12 bases between the two ends. Recruited during active infection, patients (from Seattle) were subsequently followed longitudinally. The sample consisted of peripheral blood. The sequence was obtained from a woman aged 70-85 years with COVID-19, enrolled during active disease. This chain links TRBV7-8 with TRBJ2-7; possible D gene TRBD1, 5 bases. CDR3 sequence reads: CASSLVLGRAYEQYF. CDR3 coding DNA: TGTGCCAGCAGCTTAGTTCTGGGCAGGGCCTACGAGCAGTACTTC.